This entry is about one T cell receptor beta chain. The germline V and J ends were trimmed by 5 bases and 7 bases, with 17 bases remaining between them. There are 15 residues in the CDR3. From germline, CDR1 is SGHVS and CDR2 FNYEAQ. This entry comes from a study of blood T cell repertoires in COVID-19. The wider study: From T cells, B-cell-depleted T cells, or PBMCs came the material, which was cDNA or gDNA.

Individuals aged roughly 18 to 100 years were recruited from some 26 US areas. Original methodology: Estimation of nucleated cell counts was performed using reference gene primer amplification. TCRdb's table, derived via immunoSEQ multiplex PCR, lists solely in-frame clones and lacks some. The V and J calls and clone size were taken over from that table, and D and trimming were inferred from the DNA. In the table there are over 200,000 clones, around 89% of which are singletons. The material sequenced was PBMCs or T cells enriched from blood (not recorded which). This receptor was obtained from a young man who had been exposed to COVID-19. The chain joins TRBV7-6 to TRBJ1-4, with D unresolved. CDR3 in DNA: TGTGCCAGCAGCCCCACCGGGAATCGAGTTGAAAAACTGTTTTTT. Protein product: CASSPTGNRVEKLFF.